This TCR beta chain is drawn from a study of blood T cell repertoires in COVID-19. Libraries were prepared by immunoSEQ multiplex PCR; TCRdb keeps only in-frame clonotypes and omits some of them. Altogether about 65,000 clones are present, 70% to 90% being singletons, with the ten largest covering about 15%. The CDR3 contains 18 residues. The J segment lost 3 bases and the V segment lost 3 bases, leaving 14 bases of the junction unmatched. Germline V lookup: CDR1 LNHDA, CDR2 SQIVND (reference sequence). This clonotype was sampled from a man older than 75 with acute or convalescent COVID-19. The chain uses TRBV19 and TRBJ1-5; TRBD1 agrees at 7 bases. Specimen: peripheral blood. The CDR3 region has the DNA TGTGCCAGTAGTATCCTACCTCTAGACAGGGAAGACAATCAGCCCCAGCATTTT. This sequence encodes CASSILPLDREDNQPQHF.